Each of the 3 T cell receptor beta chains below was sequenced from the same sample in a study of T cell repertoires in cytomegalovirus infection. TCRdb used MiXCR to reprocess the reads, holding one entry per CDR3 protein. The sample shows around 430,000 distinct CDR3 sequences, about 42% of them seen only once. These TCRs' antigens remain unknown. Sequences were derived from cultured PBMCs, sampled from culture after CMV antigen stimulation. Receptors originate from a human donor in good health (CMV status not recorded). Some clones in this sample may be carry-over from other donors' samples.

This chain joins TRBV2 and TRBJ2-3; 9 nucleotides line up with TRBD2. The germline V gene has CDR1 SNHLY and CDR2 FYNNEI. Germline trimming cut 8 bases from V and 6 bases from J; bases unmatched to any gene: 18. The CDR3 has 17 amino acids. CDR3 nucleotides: TGTGCCAGCGGCAGGGACACCAGGACTAGCGCGTGGGATACGCAGTATTTT. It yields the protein CASGRDTRTSAWDTQYF. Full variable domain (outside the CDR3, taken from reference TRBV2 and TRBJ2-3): EPEVTQTPSHQVTQMGQEVILRCVPISNHLYFYWYRQILGQKVEFLVSFYNNEISEKSEIFDDQFSVERPDGSNFTLKIRSTKLEDSAMYFCASGRDTRTSAWDTQYFGPGTRLTVL.

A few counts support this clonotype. The CDR3 sequence: CASSQTSGSYNEQFF. The DNA for the CDR3 is TGTGCCAGCAGCCAGACTAGCGGATCCTACAATGAGCAGTTCTTC. The chain recombines TRBV7-6 with TRBJ2-1; TRBD2 agrees at 9 bases. CDR1 and CDR2 (germline): SGHVS, FNYEAQ. After removal of 5 bases from V and 1 base from J, the junction contained 3 bases not matched to a gene. The CDR3 is 15 residues long.

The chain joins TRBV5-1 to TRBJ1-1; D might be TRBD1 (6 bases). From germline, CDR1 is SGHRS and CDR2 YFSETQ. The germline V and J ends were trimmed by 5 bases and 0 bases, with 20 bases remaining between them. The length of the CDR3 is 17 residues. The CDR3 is CASSPLGRGVMNTEAFF. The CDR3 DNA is TGCGCCAGCAGTCCGTTGGGCAGGGGTGTTATGAACACTGAAGCTTTCTTT.